This entry describes one T cell receptor (beta chain). This sample stems from a study of control samples from healthy donors and cancer patients. The CDR3 length is 16 residues. Per germline, CDR1 SGHNT and CDR2 YYREEE (reference sequence). V was clipped by 0 bases and J by 3 bases; unmatched bases: 8. Measured with immunoSEQ multiplex PCR; TCRdb has only the in-frame clones, and not every one. The data contain around 100,000 clones, 90% of them singletons. This TCR came from a young woman in good health. Sequencing was done on a sample of blood. The chain is built from TRBV5-4 and TRBJ2-5; TRBD1 aligns across 7 bases. CDR3 DNA: TGTGCCAGCAGCTTGGGGGGGACAGCAACAGAAGAGACCCAGTACTTC. Translating it yields CASSLGGTATEETQYF.